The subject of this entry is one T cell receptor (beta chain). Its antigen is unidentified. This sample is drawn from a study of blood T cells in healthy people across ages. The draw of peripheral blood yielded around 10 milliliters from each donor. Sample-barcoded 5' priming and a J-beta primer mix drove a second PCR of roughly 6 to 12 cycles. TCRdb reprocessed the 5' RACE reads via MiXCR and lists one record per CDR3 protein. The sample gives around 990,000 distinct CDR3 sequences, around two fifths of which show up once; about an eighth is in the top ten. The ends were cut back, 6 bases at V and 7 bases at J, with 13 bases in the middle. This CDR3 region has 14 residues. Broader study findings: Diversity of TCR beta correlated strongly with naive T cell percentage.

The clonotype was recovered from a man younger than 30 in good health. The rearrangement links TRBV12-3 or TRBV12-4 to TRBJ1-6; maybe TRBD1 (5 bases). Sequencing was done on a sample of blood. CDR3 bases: TGTGCCAGCAGGGGGGAACAGCGAAATTCACCCCTCCACTTT. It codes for CASRGEQRNSPLHF.